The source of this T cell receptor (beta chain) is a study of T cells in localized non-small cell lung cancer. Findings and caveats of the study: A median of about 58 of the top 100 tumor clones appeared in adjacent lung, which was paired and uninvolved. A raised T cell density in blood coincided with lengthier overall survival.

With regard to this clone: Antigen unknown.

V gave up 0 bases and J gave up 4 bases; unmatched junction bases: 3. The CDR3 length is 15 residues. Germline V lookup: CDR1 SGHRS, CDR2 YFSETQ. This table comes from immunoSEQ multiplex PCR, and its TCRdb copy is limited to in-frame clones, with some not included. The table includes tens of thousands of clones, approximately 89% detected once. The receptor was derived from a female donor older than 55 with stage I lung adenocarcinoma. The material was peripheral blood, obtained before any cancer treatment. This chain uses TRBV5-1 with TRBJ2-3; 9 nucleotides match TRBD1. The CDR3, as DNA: TGCGCCAGCAGCTTGGGGGGACAGGGTCCAGATACGCAGTATTTT. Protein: CASSLGGQGPDTQYF.